The rows below give T cell receptor beta chains drawn from one sample of a study of blood T cell repertoires in COVID-19. Some clones are missing from TCRdb's copy, which holds only in-frame ones; the method was immunoSEQ multiplex PCR. The sample lists approximately 280,000 clones, approximately 83% occurring once. Sequenced: peripheral blood. Receptors were obtained from a woman in her 30s who had recovered from COVID-19. Both conserved end residues are part of each CDR3. A D gene is named only where the DNA matches it firmly. The size field is filled for only some rows; it gives once, few, many or a size class.

D gene	clone size	J gene	V gene	CDR3 protein	CDR3 DNA
NA	few	TRBJ1-4	TRBV30	CAAADEKLFF	TGTGCCGCCGCGGATGAAAAACTGTTTTTT
NA	NA	TRBJ2-1	TRBV6-6	CASASRVGNEQFF	TGTGCCAGCGCCAGCAGGGTAGGGAATGAGCAGTTCTTC
TRBD1	NA	TRBJ1-1	TRBV24-1	CATRGTGTLNTEAFF	TGTGCCACCAGGGGGACAGGGACCTTGAACACTGAAGCTTTCTTT
NA	few	TRBJ2-2	TRBV29-1	CSVTRGTGELFF	TGCAGCGTGACTAGAGGCACCGGGGAGCTGTTTTTT
TRBD2	NA	TRBJ2-5	TRBV28	CASSRGLAGWETQYF	TGTGCCAGCAGTCGGGGACTAGCGGGATGGGAGACCCAGTACTTC
TRBD2	NA	TRBJ2-1	TRBV5-4	CASSLLTLRGGYNEQFF	TGTGCCAGCAGCCTTCTTACCCTGCGGGGGGGCTACAATGAGCAGTTCTTC
TRBD2	few	TRBJ2-7	TRBV6-5	CASSYWASGSYEQYF	TGTGCCAGCAGTTACTGGGCTAGCGGCTCCTACGAGCAGTACTTC
NA	NA	TRBJ2-6	TRBV18	CASSPTQIASGANVLTF	TGTGCCAGCTCGCCCACACAGATTGCATCTGGGGCCAACGTCCTGACTTTC
NA	once	TRBJ2-3	TRBV27	CASSSRLGTDTQYF	TGTGCCAGCAGTTCCCGACTAGGCACAGATACGCAGTATTTT
NA	NA	TRBJ2-3	TRBV14	CASSQLAEDTQYF	TGTGCCAGCAGCCAACTAGCTGAAGATACGCAGTATTTT
NA	NA	TRBJ2-5	TRBV28	CASSPGVRSETQYF	TGTGCCAGCAGTCCGGGTGTACGGTCGGAGACCCAGTACTTC
TRBD1	NA	TRBJ2-7	TRBV5-4	CASSSPGQPPYEQYF	TGTGCCAGCAGCTCGCCGGGACAGCCCCCCTACGAGCAGTACTTC
TRBD1	NA	TRBJ2-7	TRBV2	CASSEDRGPDEQYF	TGTGCCAGCAGCGAGGACAGGGGGCCCGACGAGCAGTACTTC
TRBD2	NA	TRBJ2-7	TRBV6-6	CASSTGLAVYEQYF	TGTGCCAGCAGCACGGGACTAGCGGTTTACGAGCAGTACTTC
TRBD2	NA	TRBJ2-3	TRBV5-1	CASSLTTSGRATDTQYF	TGCGCCAGCAGCTTGACGACTAGCGGGAGGGCCACAGATACGCAGTATTTT
NA	NA	TRBJ1-1	TRBV28	CASSLETDYTEAFF	TGTGCCAGCAGTTTGGAGACAGACTACACTGAAGCTTTCTTT
TRBD1	NA	TRBJ1-5	TRBV2	CASSERGQGPPQHF	TGTGCCAGCAGTGAAAGGGGACAGGGGCCGCCCCAGCATTTT
TRBD1	NA	TRBJ1-6	TRBV5-5	CASRYTTGVNSPLHF	TGTGCCAGCAGATATACAACAGGGGTTAATTCACCCCTCCACTTT
NA	NA	TRBJ1-5	TRBV30	CAWTSGQEQPQHF	TGTGCCTGGACCTCCGGCCAGGAACAGCCCCAGCATTTT
NA	NA	TRBJ2-7	TRBV5-1	CASSRTATYEQYF	TGCGCCAGCAGCAGAACAGCTACCTACGAGCAGTACTTC
TRBD2	NA	TRBJ2-5	TRBV5-4	CASRKGLAGGYQETQYF	TGTGCCAGCAGGAAGGGACTAGCGGGGGGGTACCAAGAGACCCAGTACTTC
NA	NA	TRBJ1-3	TRBV5-4	CASSSLGNTIYF	TGTGCCAGCAGCTCCCTTGGAAACACCATATATTTT
NA	NA	TRBJ2-5	TRBV7-2	CASSLTGYDQETQYF	TGTGCCAGCAGCTTAACAGGATACGATCAGGAGACCCAGTACTTC
NA	NA	TRBJ1-1	TRBV5-4	CASSLVGAVNTEAFF	TGTGCCAGCAGCTTGGTGGGGGCGGTGAACACTGAAGCTTTCTTT
TRBD1	NA	TRBJ2-7	TRBV19	CASARDRGMYEQYF	TGTGCCAGTGCCCGGGACAGGGGAATGTACGAGCAGTACTTC
NA	NA	TRBJ2-5	TRBV27	CASSLQGTETQYF	TGTGCCAGCAGTTTACAGGGGACAGAGACCCAGTACTTC
NA	NA	TRBJ2-1	TRBV7-3	CASSPTTGTANEQFF	TGTGCCAGCAGCCCTACCACCGGGACTGCGAATGAGCAGTTCTTC
TRBD1	NA	TRBJ2-5	TRBV5-5	CASSPRGQQETQYF	TGTGCCAGCAGCCCCCGGGGACAGCAAGAGACCCAGTACTTC